This entry lists 21 T cell receptor beta chains sequenced from one sample in a study of cytomegalovirus exposure and HLA in healthy donors. The PCR was carried out with 60 Vbeta primers and 13 Jbeta primers. Profiled with immunoSEQ multiplex PCR; TCRdb holds only in-frame clones, not every one. This repertoire shows over 250,000 clones, 70% to 90% found once; its top ten account for almost 4%. The sequenced sample was PBMCs. The receptors come from a man aged 40-50 years in good health and CMV-seropositive.

This chain uses TRBV6-6 with TRBJ1-5; TRBD1 is a possible D gene (5 bases). The CDR3 is made up of 15 amino acids. Germline V lookup: CDR1 MNHNY, CDR2 SVGAGI (reference sequence). V lost 2 bases and J lost 5, with 13 bases in between. The CDR3 loop is CASSYEDGGYQPQHF. The CDR3 bases are TGTGCCAGCAGTTACGAGGACGGGGGGTATCAGCCCCAGCATTTT.

J is TRBJ1-1 and V is TRBV27; TRBD1 matches at 7 bases. This CDR3 comprises 15 residues. V lost 4 bases and J lost 1; bases outside the gene matches: 6. The germline V gene encodes CDR1 MNHEY and CDR2 SMNVEV (reference sequence). The CDR3: CASSSPRTGNTEAFF. The CDR3 DNA sequence: TGTGCCAGCAGTTCCCCGAGGACAGGGAACACTGAAGCTTTCTTT.

The table lists this clone with a count of one. The chain joins TRBV10-3 to TRBJ2-1; 10 nucleotides align to TRBD2. The V gene's germline CDR1 is ENHRY and CDR2 SYGVKD. Trimming cost V 0 bases and J 6 bases; bases outside gene matches: 2. The CDR3 sequence is 15 residues long. CDR3 region: CAISESVAGGNEQFF. The CDR3 nucleotides read TGTGCCATCAGTGAGTCGGTAGCGGGAGGCAATGAGCAGTTCTTC.

This chain connects TRBV27 to TRBJ1-5; 8 bases align to TRBD1. The V gene's germline CDR1 is MNHEY and CDR2 SMNVEV (reference sequence). Trimming at V came to 6 bases and at J to 2 bases, leaving 9 bases not matched to a gene. This CDR3 region has 16 residues. CDR3 region: CASSPGTGSGNQPQHF. The CDR3 region has the DNA TGTGCCAGCAGCCCCGGGACAGGCTCTGGCAATCAGCCCCAGCATTTT.

The chain combines TRBV9 with TRBJ2-7, with 12 bases identical to TRBD2. This CDR3 is built from 14 residues. With 4 bases clipped from V and 5 bases from J, the junction kept 4 bases outside the gene matches. Germline V gene sequence: CDR1 SGDLS, CDR2 YYNGEE. The CDR3 protein is CASSLTSGSNEQYF. CDR3 in DNA: TGTGCCAGCAGCTTGACTAGCGGGAGCAACGAGCAGTACTTC.

About this clone itself: The same CDR3 arises from other DNA sequences in this sample as well. The chain has TRBV19 and TRBJ1-5, with 8 bases fitting TRBD1. Germline-derived CDR1 and CDR2 are LNHDA and SQIVND (reference sequence). The CDR3 runs to 15 residues. V lost 4 bases to trimming and J lost 0 bases; unmatched junction nucleotides: 2. The CDR3 loop reads CASSTDRGSNQPQHF. Written as DNA, the CDR3 is TGTGCCAGTAGTACTGACAGGGGTAGCAATCAGCCCCAGCATTTT.

The chain is built from TRBV2 and TRBJ2-2, with D possibly matching TRBD1 (6 bases). V lost 0 bases and J 2 bases, leaving 10 bases between the germline ends. The CDR3 covers 16 residues. CDR1 and CDR2 from the germline V gene are SNHLY and FYNNEI. The CDR3 region has the DNA TGTGCCAGCAGTGAAGCCGGACAGCTCAACACCGGGGAGCTGTTTTTT. It yields the protein CASSEAGQLNTGELFF.

The chain joins TRBV6-4 to TRBJ2-1; perhaps TRBD1 as D (5 bases). Germline V CDR1 and CDR2: MRHNA, SNTAGT. V lost 0 bases and J lost 3, with 9 bases in between. This CDR3 is 15 amino acids long. The CDR3: CASSDSGALYNEQFF. As DNA, the CDR3 is TGTGCCAGCAGTGACTCAGGGGCCCTCTACAATGAGCAGTTCTTC.

The chain couples TRBV27 to TRBJ1-2; D is perhaps TRBD1 (5 bases). The CDR3 has 14 residues. V was cut by 4 bases and J by 4 bases, with 13 bases left in between. Germline V CDR1 and CDR2: MNHEY, SMNVEV (reference sequence). The CDR3 loop reads CASSWGLSSYGYTF. The CDR3 DNA reads as TGTGCCAGCAGTTGGGGACTATCTAGCTATGGCTACACCTTC.

The rearrangement links TRBV11-2 to TRBJ1-1, with a possible D match to TRBD1 (6 bases). This CDR3 has 14 amino acids. The germline V gene has CDR1 SGHAT and CDR2 FQNNGV. Trimming shortened V by 0 bases and J by 4 bases, and 9 bases separated the two germline ends. CDR3 sequence: CASSLEQGLTEAFF. CDR3 coding DNA: TGTGCCAGCAGCTTAGAACAGGGTCTCACTGAAGCTTTCTTT.

The chain couples TRBV4-1 to TRBJ2-7; TRBD1 aligns across 8 bases. This CDR3 has 15 amino acids. Germline CDR1 is MGHRA and CDR2 is YSYEKL. V shed 0 bases, J shed 5 bases, and the junction held 6 bases outside the gene matches. This CDR3 is CASSQERTGWNEQYF. In DNA, the CDR3 is TGCGCCAGCAGCCAAGAGAGGACAGGGTGGAACGAGCAGTACTTC.

The chain recombines TRBV11-3 with TRBJ2-2; tentatively, D is TRBD2 (5 bases). This CDR3 is built from 16 residues. Trimming removed 1 base from V and 5 bases from J, with 14 bases in between. CDR1 and CDR2 from the germline V gene are SGHNT and YENEEA. Here the CDR3 reads CASSLGGRGRTGELFF. Here the CDR3 DNA reads TGTGCCAGCAGCTTAGGTGGGAGAGGGCGTACCGGGGAGCTGTTTTTT.

This chain joins TRBV29-1 and TRBJ2-7; 9 positions agree with TRBD2. Unmatched junction bases numbered 4, after V lost 4 bases and J lost 0 bases. The CDR3 length is 14 residues. Germline CDR1 reads SQVTM; CDR2 reads ANQGSEA. The CDR3 nucleotides read TGCAGCGTTGGGACTAGCGTTTCCTCCTACGAGCAGTACTTC. Translated, it gives CSVGTSVSSYEQYF.

The rearrangement joins TRBV4-3 to TRBJ2-2; TRBD1 aligns across 9 bases. From germline, CDR1 is LGHNA and CDR2 YSLEER. Trimming cost V 0 bases and J 7 bases; bases outside gene matches: 6. The CDR3 extends over 16 amino acids. In DNA form, the CDR3 reads TGCGCCAGCAGCCAAGAAACAGGGGGCGCGGGCGGGGAGCTGTTTTTT. Protein sequence: CASSQETGGAGGELFF.

The chain has TRBV20-1 and TRBJ1-1, with D maybe TRBD1 (6 bases). Germline V gives CDR1 DFQATT, CDR2 SNEGSKA (reference sequence). Trimming pared 1 base from V and 8 bases from J, leaving 8 bases between. The CDR3 has 11 amino acids. CDR3 bases: TGCAGTGCTAGAGTTGGACAGGAAGCTTTCTTT. This codes for CSARVGQEAFF.

The rearrangement uses TRBV19 and TRBJ2-1; D is undetermined. With 3 bases removed from V and 3 bases from J, the gap between germline ends came to 12 bases. Germline V lookup: CDR1 LNHDA, CDR2 SQIVND (reference sequence). The length of the CDR3 is 15 residues. In nucleotides, the CDR3 is TGTGCCAGTAGTATCCTTCCCGAGCTCTACAATGAGCAGTTCTTC. Protein product: CASSILPELYNEQFF.

Worth noting for this clone: Other DNA sequences in the sample encode the same CDR3. The chain couples TRBV19 to TRBJ2-7; 10 nucleotides align to TRBD2. Germline CDR1 is LNHDA and CDR2 is SQIVND (reference sequence). Trimming at V came to 5 bases and at J to 2 bases, leaving 3 bases not matched to a gene. The CDR3 is made up of 14 amino acids. CDR3 sequence (DNA): TGTGCCAGTAGTCCCGGACTAGCGGCCTACGAGCAGTACTTC. It yields the protein CASSPGLAAYEQYF.

In this sample, this clone turned up a few times. The rearrangement uses TRBV9 and TRBJ1-4, with 9 bases that match TRBD1. This CDR3 has 16 amino acids. Germline V gene lookup returns CDR1 SGDLS and CDR2 YYNGEE. V shed 0 bases, J shed 8 bases, and the junction held 8 bases outside the gene matches. CDR3 loop: CASSVVRDRVWEKLFF. DNA of the CDR3: TGTGCCAGCAGCGTAGTTAGGGACAGGGTATGGGAAAAACTGTTTTTT. Complete variable domain (other parts from reference TRBV9 and TRBJ1-4): DSGVTQTPKHLITATGQRVTLRCSPRSGDLSVYWYQQSLDQGLQFLIQYYNGEERAKGNILERFSAQQFPDLHSELNLSSLELGDSALYFCASSVVRDRVWEKLFFGSGTQLSVL.

The chain uses TRBV5-1 and TRBJ2-3, with 12 bases identical to TRBD2. CDR1 SGHRS and CDR2 YFSETQ come from the germline V gene. The V gene end was trimmed by 0 bases and the J gene end by 5 bases; junction bases not matched to a gene: 4. The CDR3 is 16 residues long. The DNA for the CDR3 is TGCGCCAGCAGCTTGGCACTAGCGGGAGGTAGAGATACGCAGTATTTT. Its translation: CASSLALAGGRDTQYF. Full variable domain (outside the CDR3, taken from reference TRBV5-1 and TRBJ2-3): KAGVTQTPRYLIKTRGQQVTLSCSPISGHRSVSWYQQTPGQGLQFLFEYFSETQRNKGNFPGRFSGRQFSNSRSEMNVSTLELGDSALYLCASSLALAGGRDTQYFGPGTRLTVL.

The V gene is TRBV7-8, the J gene TRBJ2-1; 11 bases fit TRBD2. CDR3 length: 16 residues. V was clipped by 1 base and J by 4 bases; unmatched bases: 3. CDR1 is SGHVS and CDR2 is FQNEAQ in the germline V gene. The CDR3 reads CASSLGRLAGYNEQFF. CDR3 coding DNA: TGTGCCAGCAGCTTAGGGCGACTAGCGGGATACAATGAGCAGTTCTTC.

V and J are TRBV27 and TRBJ2-5; tentatively, D is TRBD2 (6 bases). The germline V gene has CDR1 MNHEY and CDR2 SMNVEV (reference sequence). The V and J ends lost 3 bases and 9 bases respectively, with 17 bases between them. This CDR3 has 14 amino acids. In DNA, the CDR3 is TGTGCCAGCAGTTTGGGGACTGGGTCGAAGGCCCAGTACTTC. This gives the protein CASSLGTGSKAQYF.